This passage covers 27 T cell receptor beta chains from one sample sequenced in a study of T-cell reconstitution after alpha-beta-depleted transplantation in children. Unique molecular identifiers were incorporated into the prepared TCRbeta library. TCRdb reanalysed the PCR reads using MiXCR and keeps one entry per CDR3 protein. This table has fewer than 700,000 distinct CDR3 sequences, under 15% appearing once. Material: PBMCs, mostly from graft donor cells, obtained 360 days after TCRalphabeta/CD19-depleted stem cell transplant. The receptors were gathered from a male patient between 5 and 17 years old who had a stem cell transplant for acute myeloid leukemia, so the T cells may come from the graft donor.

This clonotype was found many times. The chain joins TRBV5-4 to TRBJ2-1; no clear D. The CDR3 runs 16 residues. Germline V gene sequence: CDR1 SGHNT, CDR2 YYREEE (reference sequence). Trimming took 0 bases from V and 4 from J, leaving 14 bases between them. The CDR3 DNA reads TGTGCCAGCAGCTTGGGGGCTCTTGGGAATTACAATGAGCAGTTCTTC. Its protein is CASSLGALGNYNEQFF.

CDR3 residues: CASSFYGRINTGELFF. The CDR3 nucleotides are TGTGCCAGCAGCTTCTATGGCAGGATAAACACCGGGGAGCTGTTTTTT. The chain uses TRBV5-6 and TRBJ2-2, with unresolved D. The V gene lost 2 bases and the J gene lost 2 bases, with 13 bases spanning the gap. The CDR3 runs to 16 residues. In germline, CDR1 is SGHDT, CDR2 YYEEEE. Combining the CDR3 with reference TRBV5-6 and TRBJ2-2 gives the whole variable domain DAGVTQSPTHLIKTRGQQVTLRCSPKSGHDTVSWYQQALGQGPQFIFQYYEEEERQRGNFPDRFSGHQFPNYSSELNVNALLLGDSALYLCASSFYGRINTGELFFGEGSRLTVL.

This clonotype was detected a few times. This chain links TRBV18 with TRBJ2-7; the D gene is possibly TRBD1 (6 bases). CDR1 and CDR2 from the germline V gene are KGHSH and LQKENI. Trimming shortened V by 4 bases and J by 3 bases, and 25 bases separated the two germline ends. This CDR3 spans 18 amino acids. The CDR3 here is CASSLVPTIGTTIYEQYF. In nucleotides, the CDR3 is TGTGCCAGCTCACTTGTCCCTACTATCGGGACAACCATCTACGAGCAGTACTTC.

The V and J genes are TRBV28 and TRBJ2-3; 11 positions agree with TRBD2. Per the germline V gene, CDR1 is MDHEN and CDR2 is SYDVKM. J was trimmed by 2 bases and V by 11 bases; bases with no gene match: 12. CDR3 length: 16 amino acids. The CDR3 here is CAGSERLAGPTDTQYF. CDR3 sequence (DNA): TGTGCCGGTTCGGAGAGACTAGCGGGACCCACAGATACGCAGTATTTT. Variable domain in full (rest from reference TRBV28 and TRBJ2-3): DVKVTQSSRYLVKRTGEKVFLECVQDMDHENMFWYRQDPGLGLRLIYFSYDVKMKEKGDIPEGYSVSREKKERFSLILESASTNQTSMYLCAGSERLAGPTDTQYFGPGTRLTVL.

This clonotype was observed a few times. The chain's CDR3 is CAWAGGLRWLDEQFF. In DNA, the CDR3 is TGTGCCTGGGCAGGGGGACTTCGTTGGTTGGATGAGCAGTTCTTC. This chain joins TRBV30 and TRBJ2-1, with D possibly being TRBD1 (7 bases). CDR1 is GTSNPN and CDR2 is SVGIG in the germline V gene (reference sequence). The CDR3 is made up of 15 amino acids. Trimming removed 5 bases from V and 8 bases from J, with 22 bases in between.

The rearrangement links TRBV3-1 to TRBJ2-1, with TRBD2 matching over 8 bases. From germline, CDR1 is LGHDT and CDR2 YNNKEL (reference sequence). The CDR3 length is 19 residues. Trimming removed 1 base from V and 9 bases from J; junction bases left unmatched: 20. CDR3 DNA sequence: TGTGCCAGCAGCCAAGGTCAGGTGAGGGTTAGCGGGGCCTGGGGTGAGCAGTTCTTC. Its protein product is CASSQGQVRVSGAWGEQFF.

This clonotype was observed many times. CDR3 sequence: CAIRGSSYNEQFF. The CDR3 DNA is TGTGCTATAAGAGGATCTTCCTACAATGAGCAGTTCTTC. This chain links TRBV6-2 or TRBV6-3 with TRBJ2-1; D not certain. The CDR3 totals 13 residues. Germline V CDR1 and CDR2: MNHEY, SVGEGT.

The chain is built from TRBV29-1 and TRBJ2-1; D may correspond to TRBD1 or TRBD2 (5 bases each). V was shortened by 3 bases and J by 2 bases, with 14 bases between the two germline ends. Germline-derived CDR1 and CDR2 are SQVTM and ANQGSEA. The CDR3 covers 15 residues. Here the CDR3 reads CSVDRGATTYNEQFF. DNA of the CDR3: TGCAGCGTTGACCGAGGGGCCACCACCTACAATGAGCAGTTCTTC.

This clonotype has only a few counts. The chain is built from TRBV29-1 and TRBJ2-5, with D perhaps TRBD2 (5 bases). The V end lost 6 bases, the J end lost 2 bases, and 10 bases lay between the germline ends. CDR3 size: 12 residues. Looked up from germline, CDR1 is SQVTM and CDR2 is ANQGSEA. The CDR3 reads CSVADWQETQYF. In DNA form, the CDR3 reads TGCAGCGTGGCGGACTGGCAAGAGACCCAGTACTTC.

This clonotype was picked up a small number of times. CDR3 nucleotide sequence: TGTGCCAGCAGTGAACAGGTGCACTCCTACGAGCAGTACTTC. Its translation is CASSEQVHSYEQYF. The J gene is TRBJ2-7, the V gene TRBV25-1, with D uncertain. CDR3 length equals 14 residues. Germline V gene sequence: CDR1 MGHDK, CDR2 SYGVNS. Trimming took off 2 bases at V and 0 bases at J, with 8 bases between the two ends.

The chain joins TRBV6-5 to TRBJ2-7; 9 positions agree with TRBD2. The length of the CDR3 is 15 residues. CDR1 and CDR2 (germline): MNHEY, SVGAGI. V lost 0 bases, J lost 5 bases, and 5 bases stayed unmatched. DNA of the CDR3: TGTGCCAGCAGTTACTCCCCGACTAGCGGCAACGAGCAGTACTTC. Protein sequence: CASSYSPTSGNEQYF.

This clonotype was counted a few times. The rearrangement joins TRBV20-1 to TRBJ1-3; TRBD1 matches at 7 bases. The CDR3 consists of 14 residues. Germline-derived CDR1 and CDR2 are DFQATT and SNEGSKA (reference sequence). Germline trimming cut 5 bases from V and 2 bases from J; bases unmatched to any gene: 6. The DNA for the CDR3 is TGCAGTGCTGGGAGACAGGGCGCTGGAAACACCATATATTTT. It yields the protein CSAGRQGAGNTIYF.

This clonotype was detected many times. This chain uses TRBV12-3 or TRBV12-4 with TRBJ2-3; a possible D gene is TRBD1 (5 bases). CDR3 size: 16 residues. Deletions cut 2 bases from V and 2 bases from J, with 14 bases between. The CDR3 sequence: CASSLRDSPSTDTQYF. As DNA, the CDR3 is TGTGCCAGCAGTTTAAGAGACAGCCCATCCACAGATACGCAGTATTTT.

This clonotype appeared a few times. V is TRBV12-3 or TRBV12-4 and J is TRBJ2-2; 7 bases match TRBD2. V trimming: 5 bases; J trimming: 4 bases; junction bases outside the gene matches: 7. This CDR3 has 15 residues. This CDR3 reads CASSRRGSSTGELFF. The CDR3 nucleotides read TGTGCCAGCAGTAGGCGGGGGTCGAGCACCGGGGAGCTGTTTTTT.

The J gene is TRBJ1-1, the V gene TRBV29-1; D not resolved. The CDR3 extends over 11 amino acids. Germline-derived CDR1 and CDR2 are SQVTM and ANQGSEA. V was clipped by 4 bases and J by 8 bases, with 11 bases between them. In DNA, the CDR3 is TGCAGCGTTGTGGGAGCAATGGAAGCTTTCTTT. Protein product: CSVVGAMEAFF. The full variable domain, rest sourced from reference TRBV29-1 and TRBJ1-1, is SAVISQKPSRDICQRGTSLTIQCQVDSQVTMMFWYRQQPGQSLTLIATANQGSEATYESGFVIDKFPISRPNLTFSTLTVSNMSPEDSSIYLCSVVGAMEAFFGQGTRLTVV.

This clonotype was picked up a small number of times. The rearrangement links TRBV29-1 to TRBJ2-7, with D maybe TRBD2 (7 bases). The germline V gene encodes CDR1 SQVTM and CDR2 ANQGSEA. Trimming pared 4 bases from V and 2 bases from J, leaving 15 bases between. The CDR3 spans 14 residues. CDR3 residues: CSVGGGGPTYEQYF. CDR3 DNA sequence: TGCAGCGTTGGCGGGGGCGGACCGACCTACGAGCAGTACTTC.

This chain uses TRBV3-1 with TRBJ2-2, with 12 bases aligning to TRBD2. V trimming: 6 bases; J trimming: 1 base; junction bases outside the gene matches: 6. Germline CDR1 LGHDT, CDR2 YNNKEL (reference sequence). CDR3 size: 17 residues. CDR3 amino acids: CASRLTSGRGNTGELFF. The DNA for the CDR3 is TGTGCCAGCAGATTGACTAGCGGGAGAGGGAACACCGGGGAGCTGTTTTTT.

The CDR3 sequence: CASSLRQGGTSGNEQYF. Here the CDR3 DNA reads TGTGCCAGCAGCTTACGTCAGGGGGGCACTAGCGGGAACGAGCAGTACTTC. The gene calls are TRBV7-6 and TRBJ2-7, with 10 bases fitting TRBD2. V gave up 2 bases and J gave up 5 bases; unmatched junction bases: 12. CDR3 length equals 17 residues. The V gene's germline CDR1 is SGHVS and CDR2 FNYEAQ.

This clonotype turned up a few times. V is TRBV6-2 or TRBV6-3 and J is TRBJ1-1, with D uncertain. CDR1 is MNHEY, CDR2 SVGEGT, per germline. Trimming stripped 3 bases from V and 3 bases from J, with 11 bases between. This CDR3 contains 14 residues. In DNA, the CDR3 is TGTGCCAGCAGTTATTTCTGGGAATACACTGAAGCTTTCTTT. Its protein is CASSYFWEYTEAFF.

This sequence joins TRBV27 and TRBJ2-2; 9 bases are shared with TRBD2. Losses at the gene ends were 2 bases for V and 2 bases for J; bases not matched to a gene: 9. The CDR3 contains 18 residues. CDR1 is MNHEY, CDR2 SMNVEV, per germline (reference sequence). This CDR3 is CASSLRFRLAGNTGELFF. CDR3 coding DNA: TGTGCCAGCAGTTTAAGGTTTAGGCTAGCGGGAAACACCGGGGAGCTGTTTTTT.

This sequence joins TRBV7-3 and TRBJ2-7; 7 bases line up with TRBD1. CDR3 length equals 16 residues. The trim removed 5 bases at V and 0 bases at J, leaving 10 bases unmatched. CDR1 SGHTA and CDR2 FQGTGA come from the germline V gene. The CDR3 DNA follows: TGTGCCAGCAGCCCTCAGACAGGGTCGAGCTCCTACGAGCAGTACTTC. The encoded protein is CASSPQTGSSSYEQYF.

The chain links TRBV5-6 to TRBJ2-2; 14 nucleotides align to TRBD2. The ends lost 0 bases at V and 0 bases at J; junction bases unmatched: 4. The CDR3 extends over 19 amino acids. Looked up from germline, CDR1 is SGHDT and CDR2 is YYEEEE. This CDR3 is CASSLVGLAGDTNTGELFF. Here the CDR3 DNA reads TGTGCCAGCAGCTTGGTGGGACTAGCGGGAGACACGAACACCGGGGAGCTGTTTTTT.

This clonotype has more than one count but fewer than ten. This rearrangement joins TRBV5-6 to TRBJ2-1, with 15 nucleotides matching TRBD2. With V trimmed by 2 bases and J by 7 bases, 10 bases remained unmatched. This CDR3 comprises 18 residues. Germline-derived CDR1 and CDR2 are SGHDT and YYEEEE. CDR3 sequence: CASSLRGLAGGPWNEQFF. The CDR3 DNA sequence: TGTGCCAGCAGCTTACGAGGACTAGCGGGAGGGCCGTGGAATGAGCAGTTCTTC. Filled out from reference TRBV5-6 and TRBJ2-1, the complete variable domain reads DAGVTQSPTHLIKTRGQQVTLRCSPKSGHDTVSWYQQALGQGPQFIFQYYEEEERQRGNFPDRFSGHQFPNYSSELNVNALLLGDSALYLCASSLRGLAGGPWNEQFFGPGTRLTVL.

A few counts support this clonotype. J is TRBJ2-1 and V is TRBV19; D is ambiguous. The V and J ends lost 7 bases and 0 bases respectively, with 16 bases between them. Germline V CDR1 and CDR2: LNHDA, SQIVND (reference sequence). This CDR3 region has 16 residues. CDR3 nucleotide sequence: TGTGCCAGTATCCCCGGACCGGGCCGCTCCTACAATGAGCAGTTCTTC. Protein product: CASIPGPGRSYNEQFF.

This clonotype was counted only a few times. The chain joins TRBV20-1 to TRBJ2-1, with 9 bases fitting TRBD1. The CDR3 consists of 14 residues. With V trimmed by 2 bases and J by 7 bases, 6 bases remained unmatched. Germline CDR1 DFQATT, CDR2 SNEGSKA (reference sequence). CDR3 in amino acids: CSARHRGLWNEQFF. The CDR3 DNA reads TGCAGTGCTAGACACAGGGGGCTCTGGAATGAGCAGTTCTTC.

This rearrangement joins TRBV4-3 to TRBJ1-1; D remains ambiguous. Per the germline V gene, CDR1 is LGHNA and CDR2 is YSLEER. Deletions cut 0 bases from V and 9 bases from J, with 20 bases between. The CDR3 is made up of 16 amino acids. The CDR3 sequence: CASSQELGVGSSKAFF. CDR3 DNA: TGCGCCAGCAGCCAAGAATTGGGCGTTGGATCGAGTAAAGCTTTCTTT.

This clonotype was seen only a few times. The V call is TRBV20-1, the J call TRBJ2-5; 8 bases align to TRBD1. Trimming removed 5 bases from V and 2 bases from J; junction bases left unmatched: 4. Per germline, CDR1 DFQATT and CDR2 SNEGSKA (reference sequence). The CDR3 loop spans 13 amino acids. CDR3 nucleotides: TGCAGTGCTGATAGGACAGGGCAAGAGACCCAGTACTTC. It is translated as CSADRTGQETQYF.